The clone carrying this T cell receptor beta chain appeared many times. Its antigen is currently unknown. The CDR3 consists of 15 residues. Trimming left V 2 bases short and J 6 bases short, with 15 bases between. Germline-derived CDR1 and CDR2 are SGHAT and FQNNGV. Building of the TCR beta libraries involved iRepertoire HTBI primers and Arm-PCR of CDR3 regions. TCRdb recomputed calls from the multiplex PCR reads with MiXCR, one row per CDR3 protein. The sample records 350,000 to 400,000 distinct CDR3 sequences, about a sixth being singletons. This sample is part of a study of regulatory T cells in long-lasting Graves disease. Findings and limits, study-wide: Limited samples may have lowered accuracy. Persistent Graves' patients showed a TCR diversity that was lower than that of newly diagnosed ones.

Time point indicated: newly diagnosed GD, antithyroid drugs for less than 3 months. Making the TCR library involved RNA that had been extracted from PBMCs. Guidelines of the American Thyroid Association were used to diagnose Graves' disease. The TCR was taken from a female donor with Graves disease. Sequencing used peripheral blood mononuclear cells (PBMCs), obtained at new diagnosis, from a patient treated with antithyroid drugs. The chain couples TRBV11-2 to TRBJ2-3; D may be TRBD1 (5 bases). The CDR3 spells CASSLQTYRMDTQYF. The CDR3 DNA sequence: TGTGCCAGCAGCTTACAGACCTACAGGATGGATACGCAGTATTTT.